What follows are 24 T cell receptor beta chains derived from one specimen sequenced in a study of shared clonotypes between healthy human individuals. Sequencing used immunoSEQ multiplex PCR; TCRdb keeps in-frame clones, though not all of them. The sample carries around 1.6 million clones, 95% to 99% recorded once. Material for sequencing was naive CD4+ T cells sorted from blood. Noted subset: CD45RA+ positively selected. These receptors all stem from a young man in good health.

The CDR3 sequence is CASSSSYGGRASNEQYF. The CDR3 region has the DNA TGTGCCAGCAGCTCATCCTATGGCGGGAGGGCTTCAAACGAGCAGTACTTC. The rearrangement joins TRBV5-4 to TRBJ2-7; TRBD2 aligns across 9 bases. Losses at the gene ends were 3 bases for V and 5 bases for J; bases not matched to a gene: 15. There are 17 residues in the CDR3. The germline V gene encodes CDR1 SGHNT and CDR2 YYREEE (reference sequence).

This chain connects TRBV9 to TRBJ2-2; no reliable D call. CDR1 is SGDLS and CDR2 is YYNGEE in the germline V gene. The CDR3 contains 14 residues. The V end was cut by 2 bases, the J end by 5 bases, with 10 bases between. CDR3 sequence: CASSVTPETGELFF. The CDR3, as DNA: TGTGCCAGCAGCGTCACCCCGGAGACCGGGGAGCTGTTTTTT.

CDR3 coding DNA: TGTGCCAGCTCACCAGTCGACAGCTCTGGAAACACCATATATTTT. It codes for CASSPVDSSGNTIYF. The chain couples TRBV18 to TRBJ1-3; a weak D match, TRBD1 (5 bases). The V and J ends lost 2 bases and 0 bases respectively, with 8 bases between them. The CDR3 extends over 15 amino acids. CDR1 is KGHSH and CDR2 is LQKENI in the germline V gene.

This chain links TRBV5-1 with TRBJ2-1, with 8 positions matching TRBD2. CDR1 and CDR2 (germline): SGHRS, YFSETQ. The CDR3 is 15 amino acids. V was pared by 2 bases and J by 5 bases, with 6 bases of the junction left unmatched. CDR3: CASSFIAGPDNEQFF. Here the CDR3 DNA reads TGCGCCAGCAGCTTCATAGCGGGACCCGACAATGAGCAGTTCTTC. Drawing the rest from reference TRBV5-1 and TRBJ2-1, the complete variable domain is KAGVTQTPRYLIKTRGQQVTLSCSPISGHRSVSWYQQTPGQGLQFLFEYFSETQRNKGNFPGRFSGRQFSNSRSEMNVSTLELGDSALYLCASSFIAGPDNEQFFGPGTRLTVL.

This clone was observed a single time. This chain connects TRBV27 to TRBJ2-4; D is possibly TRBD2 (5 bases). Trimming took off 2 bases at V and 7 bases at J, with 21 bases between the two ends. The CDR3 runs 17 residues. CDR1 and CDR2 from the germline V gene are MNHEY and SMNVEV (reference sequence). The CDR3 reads CASSLRHGVSPGNIQYF. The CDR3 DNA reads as TGTGCCAGCAGTTTACGGCACGGGGTGAGTCCGGGGAACATTCAGTACTTC.

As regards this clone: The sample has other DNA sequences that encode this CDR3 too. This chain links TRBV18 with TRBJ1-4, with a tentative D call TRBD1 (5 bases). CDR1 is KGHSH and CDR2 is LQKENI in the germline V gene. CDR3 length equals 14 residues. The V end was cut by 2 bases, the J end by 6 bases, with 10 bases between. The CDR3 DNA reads TGTGCCAGCTCACCAACCGGGGGACATGAAAAACTGTTTTTT. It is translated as CASSPTGGHEKLFF.

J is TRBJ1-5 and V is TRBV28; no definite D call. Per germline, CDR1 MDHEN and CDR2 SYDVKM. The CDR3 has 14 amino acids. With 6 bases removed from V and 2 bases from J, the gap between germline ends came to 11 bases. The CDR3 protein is CASRPLGGNQPQHF. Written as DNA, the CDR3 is TGTGCCAGCAGGCCCTTGGGAGGCAATCAGCCCCAGCATTTT.

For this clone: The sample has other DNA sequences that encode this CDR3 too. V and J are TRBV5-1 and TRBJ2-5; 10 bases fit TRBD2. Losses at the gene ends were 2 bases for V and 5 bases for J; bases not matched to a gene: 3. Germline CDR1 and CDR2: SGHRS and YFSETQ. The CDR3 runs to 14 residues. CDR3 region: CASSLAGGPETQYF. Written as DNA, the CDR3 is TGCGCCAGCAGCTTAGCGGGGGGGCCGGAGACCCAGTACTTC.

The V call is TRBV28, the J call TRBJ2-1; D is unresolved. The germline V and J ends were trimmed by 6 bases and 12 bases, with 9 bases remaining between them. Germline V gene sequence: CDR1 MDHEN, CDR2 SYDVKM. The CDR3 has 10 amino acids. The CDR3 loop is CASRGIGQFF. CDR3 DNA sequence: TGTGCCAGCAGAGGGATAGGGCAGTTCTTC. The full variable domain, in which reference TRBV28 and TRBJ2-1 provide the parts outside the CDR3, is DVKVTQSSRYLVKRTGEKVFLECVQDMDHENMFWYRQDPGLGLRLIYFSYDVKMKEKGDIPEGYSVSREKKERFSLILESASTNQTSMYLCASRGIGQFFGPGTRLTVL.

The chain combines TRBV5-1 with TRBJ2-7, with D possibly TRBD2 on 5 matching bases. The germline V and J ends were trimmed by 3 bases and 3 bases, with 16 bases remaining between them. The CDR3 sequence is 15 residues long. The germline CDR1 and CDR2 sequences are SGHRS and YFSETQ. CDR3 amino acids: CASSYEPIRDYEQYF. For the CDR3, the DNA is TGCGCCAGCAGCTATGAACCCATCCGGGACTACGAGCAGTACTTC.

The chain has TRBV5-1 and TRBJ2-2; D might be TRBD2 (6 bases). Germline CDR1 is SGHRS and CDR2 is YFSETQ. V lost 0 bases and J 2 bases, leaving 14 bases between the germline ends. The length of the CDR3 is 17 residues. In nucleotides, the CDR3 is TGCGCCAGCAGCTTGGCCAGGGATAGCGGAAACACCGGGGAGCTGTTTTTT. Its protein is CASSLARDSGNTGELFF. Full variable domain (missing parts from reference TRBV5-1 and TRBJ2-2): KAGVTQTPRYLIKTRGQQVTLSCSPISGHRSVSWYQQTPGQGLQFLFEYFSETQRNKGNFPGRFSGRQFSNSRSEMNVSTLELGDSALYLCASSLARDSGNTGELFFGEGSRLTVL.

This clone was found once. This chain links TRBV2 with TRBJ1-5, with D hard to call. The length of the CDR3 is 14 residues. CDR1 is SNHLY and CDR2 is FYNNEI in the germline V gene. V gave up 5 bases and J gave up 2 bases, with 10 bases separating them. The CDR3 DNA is TGTGCCAGCAGTCAGACTAGGGGCAATCAGCCCCAGCATTTT. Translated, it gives CASSQTRGNQPQHF.

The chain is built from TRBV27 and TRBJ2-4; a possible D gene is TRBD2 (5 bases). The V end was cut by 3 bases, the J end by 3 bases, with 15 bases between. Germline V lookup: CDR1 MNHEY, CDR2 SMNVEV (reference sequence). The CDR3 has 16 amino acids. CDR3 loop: CASSFGVRTGKNIQYF. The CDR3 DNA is TGTGCCAGCAGTTTCGGGGTACGAACGGGCAAAAACATTCAGTACTTC.

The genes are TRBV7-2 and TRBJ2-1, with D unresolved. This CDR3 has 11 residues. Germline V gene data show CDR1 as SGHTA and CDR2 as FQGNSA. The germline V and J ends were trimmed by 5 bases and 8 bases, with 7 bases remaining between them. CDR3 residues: CASSVIDEQFF. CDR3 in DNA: TGTGCCAGCAGCGTAATAGATGAGCAGTTCTTC.

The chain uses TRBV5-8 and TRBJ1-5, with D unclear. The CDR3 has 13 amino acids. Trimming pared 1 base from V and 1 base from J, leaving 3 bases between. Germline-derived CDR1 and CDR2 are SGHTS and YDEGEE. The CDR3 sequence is CASSLTSNQPQHF. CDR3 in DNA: TGTGCCAGCAGCTTGACGAGCAATCAGCCCCAGCATTTT.

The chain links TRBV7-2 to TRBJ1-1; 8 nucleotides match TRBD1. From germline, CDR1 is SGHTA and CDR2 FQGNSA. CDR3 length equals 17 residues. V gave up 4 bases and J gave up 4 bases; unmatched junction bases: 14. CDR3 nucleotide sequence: TGTGCCAGCAGCTCGACCATATTGACAGGGGTGGGCACTGAAGCTTTCTTT. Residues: CASSSTILTGVGTEAFF.

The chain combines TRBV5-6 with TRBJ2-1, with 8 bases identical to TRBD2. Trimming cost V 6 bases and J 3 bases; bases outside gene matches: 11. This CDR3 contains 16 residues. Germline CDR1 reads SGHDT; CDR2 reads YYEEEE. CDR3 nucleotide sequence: TGTGCCAGCACCCCGCTACGGGGGGGCAGCTACAATGAGCAGTTCTTC. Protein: CASTPLRGGSYNEQFF.

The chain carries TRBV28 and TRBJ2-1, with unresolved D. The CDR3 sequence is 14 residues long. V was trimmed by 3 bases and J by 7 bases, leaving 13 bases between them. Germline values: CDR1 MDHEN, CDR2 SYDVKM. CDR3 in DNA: TGTGCCAGCAGTTTCCCGAAAGAGGTGAATGAGCAGTTCTTC. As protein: CASSFPKEVNEQFF.

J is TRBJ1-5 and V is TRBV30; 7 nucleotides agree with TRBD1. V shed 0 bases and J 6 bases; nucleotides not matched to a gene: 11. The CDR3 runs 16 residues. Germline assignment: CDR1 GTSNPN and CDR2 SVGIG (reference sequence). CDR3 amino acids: CAWSVIGRPGGQPQHF. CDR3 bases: TGTGCCTGGAGTGTCATAGGCCGACCAGGGGGTCAGCCCCAGCATTTT.

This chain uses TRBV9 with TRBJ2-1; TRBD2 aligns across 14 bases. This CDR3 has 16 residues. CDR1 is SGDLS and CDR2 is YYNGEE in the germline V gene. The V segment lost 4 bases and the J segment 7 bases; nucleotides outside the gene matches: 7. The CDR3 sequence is CASSPRLAGGLNEQFF. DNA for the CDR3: TGTGCCAGCAGCCCACGACTAGCGGGAGGGTTGAATGAGCAGTTCTTC.

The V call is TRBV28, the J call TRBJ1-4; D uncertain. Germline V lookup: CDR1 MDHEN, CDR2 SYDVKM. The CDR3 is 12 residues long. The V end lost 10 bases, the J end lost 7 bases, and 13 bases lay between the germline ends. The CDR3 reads CATYGLLEKLFF. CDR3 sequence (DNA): TGTGCCACCTACGGACTCCTTGAAAAACTGTTTTTT.

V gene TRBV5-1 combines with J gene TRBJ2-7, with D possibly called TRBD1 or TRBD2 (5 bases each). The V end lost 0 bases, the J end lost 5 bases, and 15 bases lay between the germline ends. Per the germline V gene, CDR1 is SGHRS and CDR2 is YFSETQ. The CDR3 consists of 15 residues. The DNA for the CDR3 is TGCGCCAGCAGCTTGGTGGGACCCACTGACCACGAGCAGTACTTC. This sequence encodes CASSLVGPTDHEQYF.

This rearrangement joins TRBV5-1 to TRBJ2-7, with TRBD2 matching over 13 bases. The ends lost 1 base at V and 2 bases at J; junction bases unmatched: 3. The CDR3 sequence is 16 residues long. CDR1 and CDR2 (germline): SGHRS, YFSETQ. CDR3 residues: CASSLQGLAGPYEQYF. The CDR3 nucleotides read TGCGCCAGCAGCTTGCAGGGACTAGCGGGACCCTACGAGCAGTACTTC.

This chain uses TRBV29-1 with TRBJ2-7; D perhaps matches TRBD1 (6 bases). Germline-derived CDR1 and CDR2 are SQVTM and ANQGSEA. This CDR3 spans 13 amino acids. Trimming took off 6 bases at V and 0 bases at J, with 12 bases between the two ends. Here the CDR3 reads CSVQRGNSYEQYF. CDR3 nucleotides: TGCAGCGTCCAGAGGGGGAACTCCTACGAGCAGTACTTC.